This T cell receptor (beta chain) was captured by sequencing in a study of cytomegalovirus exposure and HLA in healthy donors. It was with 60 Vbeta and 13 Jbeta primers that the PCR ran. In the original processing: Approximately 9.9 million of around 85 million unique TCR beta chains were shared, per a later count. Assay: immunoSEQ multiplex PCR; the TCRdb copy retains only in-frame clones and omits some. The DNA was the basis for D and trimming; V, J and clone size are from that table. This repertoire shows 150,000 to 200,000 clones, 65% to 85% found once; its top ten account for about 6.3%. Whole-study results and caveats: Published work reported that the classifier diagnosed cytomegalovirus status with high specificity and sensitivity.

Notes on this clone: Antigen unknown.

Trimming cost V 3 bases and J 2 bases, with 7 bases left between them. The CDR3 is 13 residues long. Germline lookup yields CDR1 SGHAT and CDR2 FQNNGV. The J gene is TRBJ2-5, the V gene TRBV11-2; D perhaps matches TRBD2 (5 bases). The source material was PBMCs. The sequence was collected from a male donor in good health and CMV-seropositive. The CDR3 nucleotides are TGTGCCAGCAGCTTCTCGGGACAAGAGACCCAGTACTTC. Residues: CASSFSGQETQYF.